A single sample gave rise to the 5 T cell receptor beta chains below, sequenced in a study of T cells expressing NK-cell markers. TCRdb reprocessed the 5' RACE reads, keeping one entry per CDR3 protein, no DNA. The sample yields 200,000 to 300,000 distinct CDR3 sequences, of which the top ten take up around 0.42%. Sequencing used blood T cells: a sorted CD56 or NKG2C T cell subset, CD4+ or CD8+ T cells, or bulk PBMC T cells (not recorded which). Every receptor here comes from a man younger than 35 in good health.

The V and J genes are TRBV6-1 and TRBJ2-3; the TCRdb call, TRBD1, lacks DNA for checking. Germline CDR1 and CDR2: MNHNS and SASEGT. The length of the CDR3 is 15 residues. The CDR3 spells CASRPGTGSADTQYF.

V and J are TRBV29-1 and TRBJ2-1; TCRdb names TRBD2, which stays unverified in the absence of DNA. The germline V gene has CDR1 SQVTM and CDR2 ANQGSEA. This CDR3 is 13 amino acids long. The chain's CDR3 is CSVATSSFNEQFF.

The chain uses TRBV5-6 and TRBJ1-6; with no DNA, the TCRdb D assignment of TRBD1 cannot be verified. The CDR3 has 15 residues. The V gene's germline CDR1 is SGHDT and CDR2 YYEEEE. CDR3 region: CASSRAGVANSPLHF.

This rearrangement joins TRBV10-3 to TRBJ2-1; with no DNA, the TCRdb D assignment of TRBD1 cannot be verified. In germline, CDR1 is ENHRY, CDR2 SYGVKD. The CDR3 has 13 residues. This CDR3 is CAIGSGQDNEQFF.

CDR3 protein: CSAREERGKYNEQFF. This chain uses TRBV20-1 with TRBJ2-1; the D call of TRBD2 rests on TCRdb alone, since no DNA is present to check it. The CDR3 runs 15 residues. The germline V gene encodes CDR1 DFQATT and CDR2 SNEGSKA (reference sequence).